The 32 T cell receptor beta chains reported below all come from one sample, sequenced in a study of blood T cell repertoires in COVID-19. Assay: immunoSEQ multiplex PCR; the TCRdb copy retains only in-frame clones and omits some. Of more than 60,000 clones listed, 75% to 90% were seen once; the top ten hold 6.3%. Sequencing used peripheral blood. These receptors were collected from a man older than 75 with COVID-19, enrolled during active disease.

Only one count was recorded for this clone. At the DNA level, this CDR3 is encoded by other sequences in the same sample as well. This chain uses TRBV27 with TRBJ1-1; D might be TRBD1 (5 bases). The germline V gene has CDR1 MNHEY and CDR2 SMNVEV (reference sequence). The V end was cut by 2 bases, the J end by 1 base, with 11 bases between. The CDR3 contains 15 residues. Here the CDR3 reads CASSLMGQGNTEAFF. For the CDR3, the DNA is TGTGCCAGCAGTTTAATGGGGCAGGGGAACACTGAAGCTTTCTTT.

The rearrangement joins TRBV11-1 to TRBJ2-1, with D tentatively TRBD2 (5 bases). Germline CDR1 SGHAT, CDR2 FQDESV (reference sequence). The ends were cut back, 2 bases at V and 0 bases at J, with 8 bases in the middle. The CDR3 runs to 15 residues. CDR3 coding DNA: TGTGCCAGCAGCTTACGCCGGGACTCCTACAATGAGCAGTTCTTC. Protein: CASSLRRDSYNEQFF.

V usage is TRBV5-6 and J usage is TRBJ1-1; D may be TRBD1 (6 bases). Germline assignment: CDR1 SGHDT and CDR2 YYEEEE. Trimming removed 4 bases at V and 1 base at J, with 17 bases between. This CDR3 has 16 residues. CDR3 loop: CASSPRGRGQNTEAFF. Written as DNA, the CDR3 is TGTGCCAGCAGCCCCCGCGGACGGGGACAGAACACTGAAGCTTTCTTT.

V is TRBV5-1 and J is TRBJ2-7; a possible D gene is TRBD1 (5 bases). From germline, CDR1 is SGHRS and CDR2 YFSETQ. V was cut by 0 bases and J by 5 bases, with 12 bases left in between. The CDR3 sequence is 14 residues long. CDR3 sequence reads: CASSLAAGRDEQYF. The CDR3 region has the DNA TGCGCCAGCAGCTTGGCGGCAGGGCGAGACGAGCAGTACTTC. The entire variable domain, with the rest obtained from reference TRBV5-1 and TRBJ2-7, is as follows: KAGVTQTPRYLIKTRGQQVTLSCSPISGHRSVSWYQQTPGQGLQFLFEYFSETQRNKGNFPGRFSGRQFSNSRSEMNVSTLELGDSALYLCASSLAAGRDEQYFGPGTRLTVT.

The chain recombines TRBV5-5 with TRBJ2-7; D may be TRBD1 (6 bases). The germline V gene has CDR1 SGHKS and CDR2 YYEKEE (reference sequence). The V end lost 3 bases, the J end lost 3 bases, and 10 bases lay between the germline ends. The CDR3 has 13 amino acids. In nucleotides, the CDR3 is TGTGCCAGCAGCTCCGGACAGCTCTACGAGCAGTACTTC. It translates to CASSSGQLYEQYF.

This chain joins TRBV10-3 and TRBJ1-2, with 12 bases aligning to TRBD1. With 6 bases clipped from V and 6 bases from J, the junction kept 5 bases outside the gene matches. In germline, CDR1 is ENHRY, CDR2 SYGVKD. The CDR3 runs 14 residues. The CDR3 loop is CAISGTGGANGYTF. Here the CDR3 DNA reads TGTGCCATCAGCGGGACAGGGGGCGCGAATGGCTACACCTTC.

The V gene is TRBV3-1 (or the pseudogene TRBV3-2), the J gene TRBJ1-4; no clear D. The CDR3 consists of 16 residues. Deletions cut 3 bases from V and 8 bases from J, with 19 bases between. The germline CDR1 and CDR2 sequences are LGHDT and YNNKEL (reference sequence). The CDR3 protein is CASSQEYHRPGEKLFF. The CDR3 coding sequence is TGTGCCAGCAGCCAGGAGTACCACCGCCCGGGAGAAAAACTGTTTTTT.

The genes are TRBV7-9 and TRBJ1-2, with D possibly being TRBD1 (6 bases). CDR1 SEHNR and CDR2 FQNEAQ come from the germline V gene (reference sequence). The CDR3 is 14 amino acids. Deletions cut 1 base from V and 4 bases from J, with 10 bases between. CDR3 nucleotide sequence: TGTGCCAGCAGCTTAGGCGGGGGCTCCTATGGCTACACCTTC. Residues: CASSLGGGSYGYTF.

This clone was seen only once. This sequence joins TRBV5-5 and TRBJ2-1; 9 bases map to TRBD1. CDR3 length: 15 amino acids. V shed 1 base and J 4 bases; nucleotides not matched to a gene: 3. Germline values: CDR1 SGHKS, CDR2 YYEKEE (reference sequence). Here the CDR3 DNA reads TGTGCCAGCAGCTTGCTTGGACAGGGGTACAATGAGCAGTTCTTC. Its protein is CASSLLGQGYNEQFF.

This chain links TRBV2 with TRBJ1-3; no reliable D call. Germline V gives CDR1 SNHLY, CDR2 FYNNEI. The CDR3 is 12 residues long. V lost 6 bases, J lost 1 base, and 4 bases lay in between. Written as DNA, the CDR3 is TGTGCCAGCAGAGCTTCTGGAAACACCATATATTTT. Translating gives CASRASGNTIYF.

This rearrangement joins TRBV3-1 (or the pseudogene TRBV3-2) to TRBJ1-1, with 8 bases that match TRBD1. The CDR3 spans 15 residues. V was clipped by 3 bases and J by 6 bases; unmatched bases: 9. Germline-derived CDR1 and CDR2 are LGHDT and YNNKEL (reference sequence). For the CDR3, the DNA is TGTGCCAGCAGCCAGCCGTACAGGGGGTCGGCTGAAGCTTTCTTT. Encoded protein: CASSQPYRGSAEAFF.

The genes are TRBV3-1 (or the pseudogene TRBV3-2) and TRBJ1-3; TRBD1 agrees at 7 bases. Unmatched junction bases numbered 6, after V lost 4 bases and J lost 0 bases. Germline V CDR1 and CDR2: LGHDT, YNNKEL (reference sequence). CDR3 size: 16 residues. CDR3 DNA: TGTGCCAGCAGCCGCGACAGGGCCCGCTCTGGAAACACCATATATTTT. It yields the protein CASSRDRARSGNTIYF.

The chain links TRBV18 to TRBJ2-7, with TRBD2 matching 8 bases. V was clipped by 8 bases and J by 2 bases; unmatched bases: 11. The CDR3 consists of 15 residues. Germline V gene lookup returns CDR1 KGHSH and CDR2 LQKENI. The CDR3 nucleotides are TGTGCCAGCCCACGACCGGGGGGGAGGACCTACGAGCAGTACTTC. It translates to CASPRPGGRTYEQYF. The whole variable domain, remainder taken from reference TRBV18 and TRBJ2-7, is NAGVMQNPRHLVRRRGQEARLRCSPMKGHSHVYWYRQLPEEGLKFMVYLQKENIIDESGMPKERFSAEFPKEGPSILRIQQVVRGDSAAYFCASPRPGGRTYEQYFGPGTRLTVT.

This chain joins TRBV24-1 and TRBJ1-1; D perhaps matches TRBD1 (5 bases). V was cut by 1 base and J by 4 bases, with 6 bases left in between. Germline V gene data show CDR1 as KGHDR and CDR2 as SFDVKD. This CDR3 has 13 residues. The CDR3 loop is CATSDLRGTEAFF. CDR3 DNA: TGTGCCACCAGTGATTTAAGGGGCACTGAAGCTTTCTTT.

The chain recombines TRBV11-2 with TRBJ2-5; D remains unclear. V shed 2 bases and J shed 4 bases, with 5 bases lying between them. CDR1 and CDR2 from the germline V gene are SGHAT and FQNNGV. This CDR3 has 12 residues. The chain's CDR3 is CASSLSPETQYF. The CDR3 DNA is TGTGCCAGCAGCTTATCTCCAGAGACCCAGTACTTC.

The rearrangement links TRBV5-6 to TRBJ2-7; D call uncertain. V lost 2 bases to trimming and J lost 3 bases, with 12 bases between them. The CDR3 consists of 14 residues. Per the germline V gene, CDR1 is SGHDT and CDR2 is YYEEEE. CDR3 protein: CASSFARSGYEQYF. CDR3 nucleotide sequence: TGTGCCAGCAGCTTCGCCAGGTCAGGCTACGAGCAGTACTTC.

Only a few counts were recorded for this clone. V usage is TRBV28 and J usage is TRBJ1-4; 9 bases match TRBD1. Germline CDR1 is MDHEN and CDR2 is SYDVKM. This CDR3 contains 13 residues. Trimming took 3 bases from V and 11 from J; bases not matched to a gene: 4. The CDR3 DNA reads TGTGCCAGCAGTTTGACAGGGGGTAGGAAACTGTTTTTT. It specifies CASSLTGGRKLFF.

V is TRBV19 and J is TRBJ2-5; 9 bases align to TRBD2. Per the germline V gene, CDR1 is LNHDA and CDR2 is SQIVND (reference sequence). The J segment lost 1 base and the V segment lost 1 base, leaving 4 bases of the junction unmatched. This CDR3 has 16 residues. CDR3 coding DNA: TGTGCCAGTAGTATAGGGCTAGCGGGGTCCCAAGAGACCCAGTACTTC. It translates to CASSIGLAGSQETQYF.

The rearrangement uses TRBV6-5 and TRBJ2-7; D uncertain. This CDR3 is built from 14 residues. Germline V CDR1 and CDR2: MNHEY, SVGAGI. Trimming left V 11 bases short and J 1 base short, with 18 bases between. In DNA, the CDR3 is TGTGCCGGCAAAGCCACAGTTGCTTCCTACGAGCAGTACTTC. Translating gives CAGKATVASYEQYF.

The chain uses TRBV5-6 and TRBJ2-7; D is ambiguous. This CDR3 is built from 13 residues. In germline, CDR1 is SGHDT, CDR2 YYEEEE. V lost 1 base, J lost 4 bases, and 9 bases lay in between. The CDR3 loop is CASSLLGTYEQYF. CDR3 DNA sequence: TGTGCCAGCAGCTTGCTGGGCACATACGAGCAGTACTTC.

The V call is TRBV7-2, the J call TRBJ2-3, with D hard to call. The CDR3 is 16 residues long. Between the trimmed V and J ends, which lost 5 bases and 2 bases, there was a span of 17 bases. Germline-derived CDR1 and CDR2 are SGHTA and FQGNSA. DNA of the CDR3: TGTGCCAGCAGCCCACTAACTGATTTCCTCACAGATACGCAGTATTTT. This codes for CASSPLTDFLTDTQYF.

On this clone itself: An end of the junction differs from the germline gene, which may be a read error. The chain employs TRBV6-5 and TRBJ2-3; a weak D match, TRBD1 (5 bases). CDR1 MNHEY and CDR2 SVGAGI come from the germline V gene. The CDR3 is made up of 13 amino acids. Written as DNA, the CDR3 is TGTGCCACCAGTAGGGGAAGCACAGATACGCAGTATTTT. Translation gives CATSRGSTDTQYF.

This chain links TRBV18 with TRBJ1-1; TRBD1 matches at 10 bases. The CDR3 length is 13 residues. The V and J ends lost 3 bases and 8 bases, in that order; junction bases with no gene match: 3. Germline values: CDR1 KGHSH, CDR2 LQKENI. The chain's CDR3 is CASSPRDRGEAFF. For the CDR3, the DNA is TGTGCCAGCTCACCTCGGGACAGGGGAGAAGCTTTCTTT.

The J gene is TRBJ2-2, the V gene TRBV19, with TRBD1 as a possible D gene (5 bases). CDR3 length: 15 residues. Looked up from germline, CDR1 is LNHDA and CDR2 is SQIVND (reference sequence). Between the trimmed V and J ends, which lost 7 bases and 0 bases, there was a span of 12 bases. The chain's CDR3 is CASTSATANTGELFF. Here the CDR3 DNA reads TGTGCCAGTACCTCCGCGACAGCGAACACCGGGGAGCTGTTTTTT.

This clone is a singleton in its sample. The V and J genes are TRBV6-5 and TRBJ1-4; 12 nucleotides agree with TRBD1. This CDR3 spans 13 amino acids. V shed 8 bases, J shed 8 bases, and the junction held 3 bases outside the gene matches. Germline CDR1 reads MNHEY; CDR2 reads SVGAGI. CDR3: CASGTGGNEKLFF. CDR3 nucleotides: TGTGCCAGCGGGACAGGGGGCAACGAAAAACTGTTTTTT.

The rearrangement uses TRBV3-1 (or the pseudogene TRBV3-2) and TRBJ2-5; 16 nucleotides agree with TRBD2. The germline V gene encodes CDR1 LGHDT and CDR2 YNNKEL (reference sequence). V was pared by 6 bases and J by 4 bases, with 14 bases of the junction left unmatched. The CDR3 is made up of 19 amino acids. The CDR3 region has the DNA TGTGCCAGCAGTGAAATCGGGACTAGCGGGGGGGCGAGGAGAGAGACCCAGTACTTC. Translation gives CASSEIGTSGGARRETQYF.

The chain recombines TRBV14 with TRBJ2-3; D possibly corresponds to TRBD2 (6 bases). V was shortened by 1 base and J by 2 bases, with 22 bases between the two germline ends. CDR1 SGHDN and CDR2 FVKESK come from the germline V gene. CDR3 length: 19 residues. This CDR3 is CASSQVGLRRGLPTDTQYF. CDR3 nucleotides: TGTGCCAGCAGCCAAGTGGGTTTAAGGCGGGGCCTTCCCACAGATACGCAGTATTTT.

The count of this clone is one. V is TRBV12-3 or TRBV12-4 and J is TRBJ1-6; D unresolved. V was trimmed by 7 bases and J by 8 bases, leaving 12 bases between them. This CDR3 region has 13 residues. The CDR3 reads CASTPTTDSPLHF. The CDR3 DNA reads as TGTGCCAGCACCCCCACGACTGATTCACCCCTCCACTTT.

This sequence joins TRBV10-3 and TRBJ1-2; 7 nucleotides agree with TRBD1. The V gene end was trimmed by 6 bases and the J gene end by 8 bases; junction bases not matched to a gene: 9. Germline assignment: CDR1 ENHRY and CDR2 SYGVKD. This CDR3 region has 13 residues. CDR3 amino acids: CAIRVTGFEGYTF. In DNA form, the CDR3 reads TGTGCCATCAGAGTGACAGGGTTCGAAGGCTACACCTTC.

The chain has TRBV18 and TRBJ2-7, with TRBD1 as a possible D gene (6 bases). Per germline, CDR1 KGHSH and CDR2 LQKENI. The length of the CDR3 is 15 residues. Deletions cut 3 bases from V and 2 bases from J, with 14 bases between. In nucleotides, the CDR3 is TGTGCCAGCTCACCTAAGGGACATACGACCTACGAGCAGTACTTC. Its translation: CASSPKGHTTYEQYF. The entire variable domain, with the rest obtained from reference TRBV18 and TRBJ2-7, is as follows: NAGVMQNPRHLVRRRGQEARLRCSPMKGHSHVYWYRQLPEEGLKFMVYLQKENIIDESGMPKERFSAEFPKEGPSILRIQQVVRGDSAAYFCASSPKGHTTYEQYFGPGTRLTVT.

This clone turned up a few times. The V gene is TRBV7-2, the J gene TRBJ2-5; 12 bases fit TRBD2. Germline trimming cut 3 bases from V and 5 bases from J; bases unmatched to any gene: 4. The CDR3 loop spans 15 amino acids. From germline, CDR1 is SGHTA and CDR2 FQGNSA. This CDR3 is CASSFLAGGGETQYF. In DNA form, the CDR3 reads TGTGCCAGCAGCTTCCTAGCGGGGGGGGGCGAGACCCAGTACTTC.

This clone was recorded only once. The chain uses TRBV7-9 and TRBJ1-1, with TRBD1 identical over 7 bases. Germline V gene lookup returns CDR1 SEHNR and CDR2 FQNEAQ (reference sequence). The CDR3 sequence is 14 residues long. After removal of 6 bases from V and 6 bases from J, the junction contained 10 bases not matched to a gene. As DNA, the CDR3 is TGTGCCAGCAGTCCGACAGGGTCTATGGCTGAAGCTTTCTTT. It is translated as CASSPTGSMAEAFF.